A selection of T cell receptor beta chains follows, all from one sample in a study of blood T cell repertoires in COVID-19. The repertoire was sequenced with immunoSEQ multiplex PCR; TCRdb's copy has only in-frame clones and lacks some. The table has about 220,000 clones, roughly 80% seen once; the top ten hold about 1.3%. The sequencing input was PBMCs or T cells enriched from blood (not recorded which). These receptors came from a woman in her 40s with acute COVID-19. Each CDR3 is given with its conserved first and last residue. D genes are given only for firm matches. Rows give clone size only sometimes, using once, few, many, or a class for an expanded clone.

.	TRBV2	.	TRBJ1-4	TGTGCCAGCAGCCTCGATAGGGGGGGGGCGAGGAAACTGTTTTTT	CASSLDRGGARKLFF
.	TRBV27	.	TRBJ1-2	TGTGCTACGCAGGGGCCAATCTATGGCTACACCTTC	CATQGPIYGYTF
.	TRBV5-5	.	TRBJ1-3	TGTGCCAGCAGCTTGGCAGTTCACTCTGGAAACACCATATATTTT	CASSLAVHSGNTIYF
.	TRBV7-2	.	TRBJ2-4	TGTGCCAGCAGCGTTCCCCTGCGGGGCCAATTCATTCAGTACTTC	CASSVPLRGQFIQYF
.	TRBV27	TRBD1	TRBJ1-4	TGTGCCAGCAGATTGGGACAGGGTAGGGCGAATGAAAAACTGTTTTTT	CASRLGQGRANEKLFF
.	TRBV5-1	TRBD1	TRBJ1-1	TGCGCCAGCAGCCTGATGACAGGGGGCTTGGGCACTGAAGCTTTCTTT	CASSLMTGGLGTEAFF
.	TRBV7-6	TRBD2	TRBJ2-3	TGTGCCAGCAGCTTAGAAGGCGGGAGAGCCGATACGCAGTATTTT	CASSLEGGRADTQYF
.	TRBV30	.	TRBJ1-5	TGTGCCTGGAGTGTAGAGAGCAATCAGCCCCAGCATTTT	CAWSVESNQPQHF
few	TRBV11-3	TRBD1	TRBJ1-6	TGTGCCAGCAGCTTAGACAGGGGGACACCCCTCCACTTT	CASSLDRGTPLHF
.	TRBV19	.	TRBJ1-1	TGTGCCAGTAGTATTCAAGGAGGAGGGGCTTCCTCCATGAACACTGAAGCTTTCTTT	CASSIQGGGASSMNTEAFF
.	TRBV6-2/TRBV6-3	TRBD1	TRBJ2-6	TGTGCCAGCAGTATAAGGGGGCGTGGGGCCAACGTCCTGACTTTC	CASSIRGRGANVLTF
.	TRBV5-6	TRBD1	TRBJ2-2	TGTGCCAGCAGCTCCGGGACAGGGGCCACCGGGGAGCTGTTTTTT	CASSSGTGATGELFF
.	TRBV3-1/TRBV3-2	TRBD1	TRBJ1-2	TGTGCCAGCAGCCAAGAACCATCAAGGTGGGGACAGGGGGCTTGTGGCTACACCTTC	CASSQEPSRWGQGACGYTF
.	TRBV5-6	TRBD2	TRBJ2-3	TGTGCCAGCAGTCATACGACTAGCGGGAGAACAGATACGCAGTATTTT	CASSHTTSGRTDTQYF
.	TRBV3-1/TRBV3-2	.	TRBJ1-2	TGTGCCAGCAGCCAAGTTGGTATGCGTTATGGCTACACCTTC	CASSQVGMRYGYTF
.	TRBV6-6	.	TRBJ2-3	TGTGCCAGCAGCTCGGGACTTCTAACAGATACGCAGTATTTT	CASSSGLLTDTQYF
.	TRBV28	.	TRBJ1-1	TGTGCCAGCAGTTTATACCCCTATACTGAAGCTTTCTTT	CASSLYPYTEAFF
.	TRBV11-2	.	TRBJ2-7	TGTGCCAGCACCGGGGCGGGGGCCCAGTCCACCTACGAGCAGTACTTC	CASTGAGAQSTYEQYF
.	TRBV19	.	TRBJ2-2	TGTGCCAGTAGACTATTTGGGGAGTCGTTCACCGGGGAGCTGTTTTTT	CASRLFGESFTGELFF
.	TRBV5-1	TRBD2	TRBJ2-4	TGCGCCAGCACCCCCCCGGGGGGGCCGAACATTCAGTACTTC	CASTPPGGPNIQYF
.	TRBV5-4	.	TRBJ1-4	TGTGCCAGCAGCTTGGGTCGAGGCGTCCCTGAAAAACTGTTTTTT	CASSLGRGVPEKLFF
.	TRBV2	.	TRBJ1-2	TGTGCCAGCAGTGAAGCGAGGCAGGGATATGGCTACACCTTC	CASSEARQGYGYTF
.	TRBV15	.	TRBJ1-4	TGTGCCACCAGCAGGGGCAGCCCGGAAAAACTGTTTTTT	CATSRGSPEKLFF
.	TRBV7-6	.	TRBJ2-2	TGTGCCAGCAGCCTTGGGGGCACGAACACCGGGGAGCTGTTTTTT	CASSLGGTNTGELFF
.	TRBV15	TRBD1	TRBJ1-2	TGTGCCACCAGCAGAGATCGAACAGGGACAGGGGTCTATGGCTACACCTTC	CATSRDRTGTGVYGYTF
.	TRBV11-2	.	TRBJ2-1	TGTGCCAGCAGCTTATCAACAGGGACTGAGCAGTTCTTC	CASSLSTGTEQFF
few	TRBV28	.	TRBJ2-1	TGTGCCAGCAGTTATCAGGTCGACGGCCAGTTCTTC	CASSYQVDGQFF
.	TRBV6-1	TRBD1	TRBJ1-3	TGTGCCAGCAGTGACCGGGACAGGGGAAACACCATATATTTT	CASSDRDRGNTIYF
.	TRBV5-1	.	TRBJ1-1	TGCGCCAGCAGCTTGGGCCTTACTCCTACAGGTGTTAACACTGAAGCTTTCTTT	CASSLGLTPTGVNTEAFF